This passage covers 2 T cell receptor beta chains from one sample sequenced in a study of T cell changes during pregnancy in multiple sclerosis. Method: immunoSEQ multiplex PCR; TCRdb's copy keeps in-frame clones and lacks some. The sample holds about 59,000 clones, 92% seen once. The material was peripheral blood, obtained in the third trimester of pregnancy. These receptors were collected from a female donor in good health, enrolled as a control in a pregnancy study.

This chain joins TRBV13 and TRBJ2-7; D possibly corresponds to TRBD2 (6 bases). Germline V CDR1 and CDR2: PRHDT, FYEKMQ (reference sequence). The CDR3 consists of 15 residues. V lost 5 bases, J lost 0 bases, and 14 bases lay in between. CDR3 region: CASSTRDFSSYEQYF. The CDR3 DNA is TGTGCCAGCAGCACACGGGACTTTAGCTCCTACGAGCAGTACTTC.

This clone was counted a single time. The CDR3, as DNA: TGTGCCAGCAGCTTAAAGGGGGGACTAGCGGGAGGGTCCTACAATGAGCAGTTCTTC. Translation: CASSLKGGLAGGSYNEQFF. The V call is TRBV7-3, the J call TRBJ2-1, with 16 nucleotides matching TRBD2. Trimming removed 1 base from V and 1 base from J; junction bases left unmatched: 4. The CDR3 has 19 residues. The germline CDR1 and CDR2 sequences are SGHTA and FQGTGA. Using reference TRBV7-3 and TRBJ2-1 for the parts outside the CDR3, the full variable domain is GAGVSQTPSNKVTEKGKYVELRCDPISGHTALYWYRQSLGQGPEFLIYFQGTGAADDSGLPNDRFFAVRPEGSVSTLKIQRTERGDSAVYLCASSLKGGLAGGSYNEQFFGPGTRLTVL.